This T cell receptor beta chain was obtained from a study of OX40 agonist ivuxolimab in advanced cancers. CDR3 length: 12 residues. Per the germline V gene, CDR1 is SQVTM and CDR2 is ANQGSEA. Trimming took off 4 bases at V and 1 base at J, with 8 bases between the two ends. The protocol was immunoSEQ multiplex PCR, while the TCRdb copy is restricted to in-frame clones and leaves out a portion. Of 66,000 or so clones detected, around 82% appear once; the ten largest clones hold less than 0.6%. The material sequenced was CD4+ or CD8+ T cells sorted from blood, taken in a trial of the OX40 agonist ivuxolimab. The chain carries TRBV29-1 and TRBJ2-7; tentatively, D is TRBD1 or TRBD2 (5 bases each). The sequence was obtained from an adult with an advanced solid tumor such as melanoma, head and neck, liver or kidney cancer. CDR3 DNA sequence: TGCAGCGTTGCGAGGGGTTCCTACGAGCAGTACTTC. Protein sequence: CSVARGSYEQYF.